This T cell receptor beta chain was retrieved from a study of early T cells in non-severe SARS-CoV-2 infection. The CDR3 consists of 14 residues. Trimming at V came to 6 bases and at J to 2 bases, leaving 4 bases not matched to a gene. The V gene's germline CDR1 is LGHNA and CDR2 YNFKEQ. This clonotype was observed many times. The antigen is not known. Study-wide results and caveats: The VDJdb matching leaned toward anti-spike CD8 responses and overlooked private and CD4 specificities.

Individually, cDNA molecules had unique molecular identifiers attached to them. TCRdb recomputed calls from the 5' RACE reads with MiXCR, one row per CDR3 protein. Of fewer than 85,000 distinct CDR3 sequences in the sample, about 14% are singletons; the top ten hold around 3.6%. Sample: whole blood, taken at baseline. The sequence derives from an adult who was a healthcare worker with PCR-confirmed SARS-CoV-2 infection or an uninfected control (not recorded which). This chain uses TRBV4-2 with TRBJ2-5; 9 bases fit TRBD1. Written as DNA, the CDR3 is TGTGCCAGCAGACGGACAGGGGATCAAGAGACCCAGTACTTC. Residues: CASRRTGDQETQYF.